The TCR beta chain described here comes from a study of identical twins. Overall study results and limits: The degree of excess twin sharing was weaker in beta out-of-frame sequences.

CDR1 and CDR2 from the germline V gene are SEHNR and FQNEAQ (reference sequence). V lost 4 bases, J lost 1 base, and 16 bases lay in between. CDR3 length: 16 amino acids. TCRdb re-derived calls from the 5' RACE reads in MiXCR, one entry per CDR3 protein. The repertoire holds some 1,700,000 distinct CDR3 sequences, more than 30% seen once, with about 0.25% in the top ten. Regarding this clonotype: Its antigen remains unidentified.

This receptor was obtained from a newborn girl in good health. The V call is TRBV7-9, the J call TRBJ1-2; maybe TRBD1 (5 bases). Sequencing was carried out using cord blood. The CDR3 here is CASSSVDSALNYGYTF. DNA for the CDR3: TGTGCCAGCAGCTCGGTAGACAGTGCGCTTAACTATGGCTACACCTTC. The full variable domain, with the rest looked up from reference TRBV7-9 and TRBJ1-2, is DTGVSQNPRHKITKRGQNVTFRCDPISEHNRLYWYRQTLGQGPEFLTYFQNEAQLEKSRLLSDRFSAERPKGSFSTLEIQRTEQGDSAMYLCASSSVDSALNYGYTFGSGTRLTVV.